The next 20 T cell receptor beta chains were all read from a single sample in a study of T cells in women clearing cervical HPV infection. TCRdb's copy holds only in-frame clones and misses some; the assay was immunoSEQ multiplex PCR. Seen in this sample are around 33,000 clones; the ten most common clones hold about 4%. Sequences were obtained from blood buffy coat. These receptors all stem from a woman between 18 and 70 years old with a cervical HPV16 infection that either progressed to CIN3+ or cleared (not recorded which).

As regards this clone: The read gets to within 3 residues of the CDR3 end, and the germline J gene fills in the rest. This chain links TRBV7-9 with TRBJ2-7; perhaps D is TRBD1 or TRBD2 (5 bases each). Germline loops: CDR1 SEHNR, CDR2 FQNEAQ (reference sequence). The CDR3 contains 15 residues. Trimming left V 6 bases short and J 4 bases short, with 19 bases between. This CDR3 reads CASSPGSSASYEQYF. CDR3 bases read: TGTGCCAGCAGTCCAGGGAGTTCGGCGTCTTACGAG.

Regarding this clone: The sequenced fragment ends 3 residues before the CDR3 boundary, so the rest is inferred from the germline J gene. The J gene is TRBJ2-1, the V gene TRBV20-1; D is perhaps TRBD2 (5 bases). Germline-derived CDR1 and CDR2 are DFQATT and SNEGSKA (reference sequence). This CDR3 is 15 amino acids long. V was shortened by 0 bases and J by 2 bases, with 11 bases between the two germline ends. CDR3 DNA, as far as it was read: TGCAGTGCTAGAGATCAGAGGGCCCCCTACAATGAG. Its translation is CSARDQRAPYNE. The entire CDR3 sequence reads CSARDQRAPYNEQFF.

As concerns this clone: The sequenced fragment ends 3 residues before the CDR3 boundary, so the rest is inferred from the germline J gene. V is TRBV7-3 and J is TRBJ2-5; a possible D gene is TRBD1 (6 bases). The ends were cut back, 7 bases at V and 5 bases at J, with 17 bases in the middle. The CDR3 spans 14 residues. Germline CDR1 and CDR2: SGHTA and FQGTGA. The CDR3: CASTHTGGLETQYF. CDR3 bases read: TGTGCCAGCACCCACACTGGGGGCTTGGAGACC.

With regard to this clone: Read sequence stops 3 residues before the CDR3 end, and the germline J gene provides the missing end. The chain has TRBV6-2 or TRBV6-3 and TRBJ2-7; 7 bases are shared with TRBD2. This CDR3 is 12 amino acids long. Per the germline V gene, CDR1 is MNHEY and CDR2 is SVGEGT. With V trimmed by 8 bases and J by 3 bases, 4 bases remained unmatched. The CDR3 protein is CASGGSGYEQYF. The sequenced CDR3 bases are TGTGCCAGCGGCGGGAGCGGCTACGAG.

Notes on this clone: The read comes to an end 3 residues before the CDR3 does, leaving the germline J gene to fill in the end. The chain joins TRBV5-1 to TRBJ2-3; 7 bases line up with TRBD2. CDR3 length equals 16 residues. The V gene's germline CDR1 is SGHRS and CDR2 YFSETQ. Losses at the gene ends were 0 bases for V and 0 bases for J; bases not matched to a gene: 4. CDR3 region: CASSLEASGSTDTQYF. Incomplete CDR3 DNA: TGCGCCAGCAGCTTGGAGGCTAGCGGTAGCACAGATACG.

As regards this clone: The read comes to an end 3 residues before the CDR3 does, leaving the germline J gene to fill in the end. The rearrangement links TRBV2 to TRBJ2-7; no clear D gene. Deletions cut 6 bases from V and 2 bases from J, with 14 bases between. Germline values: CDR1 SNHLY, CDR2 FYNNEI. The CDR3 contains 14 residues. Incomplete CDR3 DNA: TGTGCCAGCAGCGAGCGTAATTACCCCTACGAG. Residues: CASSERNYPYE. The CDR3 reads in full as CASSERNYPYEQYF.

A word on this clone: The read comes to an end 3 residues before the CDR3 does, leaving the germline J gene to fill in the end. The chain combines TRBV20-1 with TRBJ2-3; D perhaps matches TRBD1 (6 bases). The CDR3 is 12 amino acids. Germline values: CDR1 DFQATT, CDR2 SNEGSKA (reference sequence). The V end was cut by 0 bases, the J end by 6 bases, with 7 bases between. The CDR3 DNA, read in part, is TGCAGTGCTAGAGATCAGGGGGATACG. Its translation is CSARDQGDT. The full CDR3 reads CSARDQGDTQYF.

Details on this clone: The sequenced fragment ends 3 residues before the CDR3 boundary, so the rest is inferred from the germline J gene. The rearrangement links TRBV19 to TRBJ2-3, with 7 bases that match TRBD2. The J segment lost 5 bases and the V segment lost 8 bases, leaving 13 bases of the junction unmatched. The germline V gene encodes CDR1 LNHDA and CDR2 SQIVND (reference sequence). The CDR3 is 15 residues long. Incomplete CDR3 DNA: TGTGCCAGTCGCCGAGATACGTGGGGGGGAGATACG. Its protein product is CASRRDTWGGDT. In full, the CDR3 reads CASRRDTWGGDTQYF.

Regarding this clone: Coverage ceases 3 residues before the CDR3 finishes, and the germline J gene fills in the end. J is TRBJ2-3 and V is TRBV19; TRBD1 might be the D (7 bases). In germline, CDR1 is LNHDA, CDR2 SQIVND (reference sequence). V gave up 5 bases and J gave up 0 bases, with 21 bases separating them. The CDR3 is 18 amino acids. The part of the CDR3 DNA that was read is TGTGCCAGTAGTGGAGGGACAGAAGGGACCCCTAGCACAGATACG. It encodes CASSGGTEGTPSTDT. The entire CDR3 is CASSGGTEGTPSTDTQYF.

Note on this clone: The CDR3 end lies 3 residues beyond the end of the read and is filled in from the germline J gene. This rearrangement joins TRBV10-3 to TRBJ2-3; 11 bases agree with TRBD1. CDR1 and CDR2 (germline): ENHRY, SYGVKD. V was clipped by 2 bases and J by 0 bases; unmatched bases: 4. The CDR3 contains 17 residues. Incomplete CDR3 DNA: TGTGCCATCAGTGAGAGGACAGGGGGCACCAGCACAGATACG. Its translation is CAISERTGGTSTDT. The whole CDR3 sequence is CAISERTGGTSTDTQYF.

CDR3 DNA (partial): TGCAGTGCTAGAGATGAGGCAGGGGTTAGCAATCAGCCC. This gives the protein CSARDEAGVSNQP. The entire CDR3 protein reads CSARDEAGVSNQPQHF. The chain combines TRBV20-1 with TRBJ1-5, with D possibly being TRBD1 (6 bases). Read data end 3 residues before the CDR3 end; the end is taken from the germline J gene. Trimming took 0 bases from V and 0 from J, leaving 12 bases between them. CDR1 and CDR2 (germline): DFQATT, SNEGSKA (reference sequence). CDR3 length: 16 residues.

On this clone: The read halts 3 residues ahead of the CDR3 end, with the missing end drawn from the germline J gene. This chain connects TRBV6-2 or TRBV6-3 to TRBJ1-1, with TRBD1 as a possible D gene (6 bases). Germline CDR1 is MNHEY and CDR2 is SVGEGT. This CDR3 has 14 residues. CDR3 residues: CASSYSGGYNEAFF. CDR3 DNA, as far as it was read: TGTGCCAGCAGTTACAGCGGGGGCTACAATGAG.

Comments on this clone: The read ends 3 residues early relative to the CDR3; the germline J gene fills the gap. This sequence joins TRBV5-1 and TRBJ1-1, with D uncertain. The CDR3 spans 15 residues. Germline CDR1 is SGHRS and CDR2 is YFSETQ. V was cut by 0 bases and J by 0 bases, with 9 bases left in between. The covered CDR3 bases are TGCGCCAGCAGCTTGGACAGAAACATGAACACTGAA. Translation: CASSLDRNMNTE. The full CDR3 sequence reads CASSLDRNMNTEAFF.

CDR3 DNA (partial): TGCGCCAGCAGGGCTAGCGGGAGCGGTGGAGAGACC. Residues: CASRASGSGGET. In full, the CDR3 reads CASRASGSGGETQYF. This chain joins TRBV5-1 and TRBJ2-5; 10 bases fit TRBD2. The CDR3 is cut off 3 residues early in the read; its end comes from the germline J gene. V trimming: 5 bases; J trimming: 4 bases; junction bases outside the gene matches: 8. This CDR3 comprises 15 residues. Germline assignment: CDR1 SGHRS and CDR2 YFSETQ.

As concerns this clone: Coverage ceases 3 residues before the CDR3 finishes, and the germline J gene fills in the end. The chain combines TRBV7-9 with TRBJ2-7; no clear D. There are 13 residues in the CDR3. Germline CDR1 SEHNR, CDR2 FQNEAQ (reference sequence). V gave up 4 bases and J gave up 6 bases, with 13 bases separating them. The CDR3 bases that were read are TGTGCCAGCAGCTCCGCCGTACAGAGCGAG. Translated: CASSSAVQSE. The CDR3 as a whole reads CASSSAVQSEQYF.

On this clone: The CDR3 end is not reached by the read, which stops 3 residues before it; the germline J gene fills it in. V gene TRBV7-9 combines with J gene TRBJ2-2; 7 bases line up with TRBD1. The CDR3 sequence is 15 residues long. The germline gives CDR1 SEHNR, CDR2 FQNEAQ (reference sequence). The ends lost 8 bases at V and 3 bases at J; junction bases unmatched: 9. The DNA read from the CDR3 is TGTGCCAGCGTGATACACAGGGGCGACACCGGGGAG. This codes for CASVIHRGDTGE. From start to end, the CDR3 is CASVIHRGDTGELFF. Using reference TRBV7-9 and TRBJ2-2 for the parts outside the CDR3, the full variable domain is DTGVSQNPRHKITKRGQNVTFRCDPISEHNRLYWYRQTLGQGPEFLTYFQNEAQLEKSRLLSDRFSAERPKGSFSTLEIQRTEQGDSAMYLCASVIHRGDTGELFFGEGSRLTVL.

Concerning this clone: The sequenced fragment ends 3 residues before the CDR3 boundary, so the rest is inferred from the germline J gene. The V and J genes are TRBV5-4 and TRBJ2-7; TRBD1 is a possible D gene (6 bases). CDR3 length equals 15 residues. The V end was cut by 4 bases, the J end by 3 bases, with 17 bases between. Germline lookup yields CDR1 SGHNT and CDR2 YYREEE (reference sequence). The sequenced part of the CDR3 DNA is TGTGCCAGCAGCACTGAGGTGGGCAGGGGCTACGAG. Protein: CASSTEVGRGYE. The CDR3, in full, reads CASSTEVGRGYEQYF.

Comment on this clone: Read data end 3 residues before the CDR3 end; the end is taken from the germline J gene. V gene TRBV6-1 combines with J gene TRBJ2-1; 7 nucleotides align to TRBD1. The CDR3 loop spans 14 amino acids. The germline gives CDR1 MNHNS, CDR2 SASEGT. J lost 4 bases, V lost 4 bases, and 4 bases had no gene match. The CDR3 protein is CASSAGTVYNEQFF. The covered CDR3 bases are TGTGCCAGCAGTGCGGGGACAGTATACAATGAG.

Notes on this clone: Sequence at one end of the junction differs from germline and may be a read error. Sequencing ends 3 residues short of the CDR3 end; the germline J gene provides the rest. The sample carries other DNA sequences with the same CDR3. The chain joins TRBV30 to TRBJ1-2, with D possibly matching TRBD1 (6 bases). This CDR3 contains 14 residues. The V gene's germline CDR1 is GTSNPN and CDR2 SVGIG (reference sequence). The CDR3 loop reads CAWNRQGPGYGYTF. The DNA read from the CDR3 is TGTGCCTGGAACCGCCAGGGGCCTGGCTATGGA.

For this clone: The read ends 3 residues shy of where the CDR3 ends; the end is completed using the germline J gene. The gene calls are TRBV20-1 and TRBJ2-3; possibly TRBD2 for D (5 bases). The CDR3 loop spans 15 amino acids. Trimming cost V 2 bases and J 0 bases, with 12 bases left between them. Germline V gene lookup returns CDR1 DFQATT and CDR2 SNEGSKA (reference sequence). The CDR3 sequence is CSARNSRASTDTQYF. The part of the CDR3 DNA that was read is TGCAGTGCTAGAAATTCGCGGGCTAGCACAGATACG.